Presented here are 27 T cell receptor beta chains from one specimen sequenced in a study of T cells in Graves' hyperthyroidism and ophthalmopathy. There were TCR beta CDR3 regions amplified from RNA transcripts. RT-PCR in the first round (using the HTBI primer set) targeted the TCR CDR3. Via MiXCR, TCRdb re-called the multiplex PCR reads, giving one row per CDR3 protein. There are roughly 700,000 distinct CDR3 sequences in the sample; 30% to 40% occur only once, and around a third lies in the top ten. The sample taken for sequencing was blood. These receptors were obtained from a woman between 40 and 55 years old with Graves' hyperthyroidism.

Concerning this clonotype: Possible read error: a much larger clone is one base away. The chain is built from TRBV20-1 and TRBJ1-1, with a possible D match to TRBD1 (5 bases). The CDR3 is made up of 15 amino acids. The germline V and J ends were trimmed by 0 bases and 0 bases, with 11 bases remaining between them. CDR1 is DFQATT and CDR2 is SNEGSKA in the germline V gene (reference sequence). The CDR3 DNA sequence: TGCAGTGCTAGAGATGACAGCAGCATGAACACTGAAGCTTTCTTT. Translating gives CSARDDSSMNTEAFF.

This clonotype was found many times. The chain uses TRBV9 and TRBJ1-6; D is perhaps TRBD1 (5 bases). The germline V gene has CDR1 SGDLS and CDR2 YYNGEE. The V end lost 0 bases, the J end lost 10 bases, and 14 bases lay between the germline ends. The CDR3 extends over 15 amino acids. This CDR3 is CASSVAGAFGSPLHF. Written as DNA, the CDR3 is TGTGCCAGCAGCGTAGCCGGGGCATTTGGATCACCCCTCCACTTT. The full variable domain, its missing parts supplied by reference TRBV9 and TRBJ1-6, is DSGVTQTPKHLITATGQRVTLRCSPRSGDLSVYWYQQSLDQGLQFLIQYYNGEERAKGNILERFSAQQFPDLHSELNLSSLELGDSALYFCASSVAGAFGSPLHFGNGTRLTVT.

To note about this clonotype: Because the CDR3 is missing its conserved closing phenylalanine or tryptophan, this is likely a read error. CDR3 bases: TGTGCCAGCAGCTTAGATTTGAGGCTGATCGAAGCTTTCTCT. Amino acid sequence: CASSLDLRLIEAFS. The chain links TRBV7-2 to TRBJ1-1; no clear D gene. Germline V gene sequence: CDR1 SGHTA, CDR2 FQGNSA. CDR3 length: 14 amino acids. V was pared by 1 base and J by 8 bases, with 14 bases between.

The chain combines TRBV30 with TRBJ1-2; D not resolved. Trimming left V 0 bases short and J 4 bases short, with 9 bases between. Germline V lookup: CDR1 GTSNPN, CDR2 SVGIG (reference sequence). This CDR3 comprises 13 residues. CDR3 loop: CAWSVRGIYGYTF. In nucleotides, the CDR3 is TGTGCCTGGAGTGTACGAGGGATCTATGGCTACACCTTC.

This clonotype was recorded many times. The V gene is TRBV5-1, the J gene TRBJ1-5; no definite D call. The CDR3 runs to 15 residues. From germline, CDR1 is SGHRS and CDR2 YFSETQ. Trimming removed 0 bases at V and 2 bases at J, with 9 bases between. The DNA for the CDR3 is TGCGCCAGCAGCTTGGGGGTCTCTGGCAATCAGCCCCAGCATTTT. Its protein product is CASSLGVSGNQPQHF.

This sequence joins TRBV5-1 and TRBJ2-5, with TRBD2 matching 12 bases. CDR3 size: 15 residues. CDR1 and CDR2 (germline): SGHRS, YFSETQ. V lost 0 bases and J lost 10; bases outside the gene matches: 7. CDR3 nucleotides: TGCGCCAGCAGCTTGGTTGCTAGCGGGAGGGGAGACCAGTACTTC. Translated: CASSLVASGRGDQYF.

The genes are TRBV6-6 and TRBJ2-7; 9 nucleotides agree with TRBD1. CDR1 is MNHNY, CDR2 SVGAGI, per germline (reference sequence). CDR3 length: 14 amino acids. V shed 2 bases, J shed 5 bases, and the junction held 4 bases outside the gene matches. The CDR3 region is CASSYPRDRDEQYF. CDR3 coding DNA: TGTGCCAGCAGTTACCCCAGGGACAGGGACGAGCAGTACTTC.

This clonotype has just a few counts. The chain is built from TRBV6-4 and TRBJ2-5; 7 nucleotides agree with TRBD1. This CDR3 has 15 residues. Germline CDR1 and CDR2: MRHNA and SNTAGT. The V segment lost 2 bases and the J segment 1 base; nucleotides outside the gene matches: 4. The CDR3 DNA reads as TGTGCCAGCAGTGACGGAACAGGGGCCCAAGAGACCCAGTACTTC. This encodes CASSDGTGAQETQYF.

This clonotype was recorded at least ten times. The rearrangement joins TRBV7-9 to TRBJ2-5; D remains unclear. The CDR3 is made up of 15 amino acids. Germline V lookup: CDR1 SEHNR, CDR2 FQNEAQ (reference sequence). The V gene lost 0 bases and the J gene lost 4 bases, with 12 bases spanning the gap. The CDR3 nucleotides read TGTGCCAGCAGCTTAGCAGCCGGTGGGGTAGAGACCCAGTACTTC. It yields the protein CASSLAAGGVETQYF.

This chain uses TRBV14 with TRBJ2-2, with no clear D. CDR1 and CDR2 (germline): SGHDN, FVKESK. This CDR3 comprises 15 residues. V was pared by 5 bases and J by 0 bases, with 10 bases between. In DNA, the CDR3 is TGTGCCAGCAGCTCCAACATTCCGAACACCGGGGAGCTGTTTTTT. It translates to CASSSNIPNTGELFF.

This clonotype was counted between two and nine times. J is TRBJ1-2 and V is TRBV6-4; 8 positions match TRBD1. Germline lookup yields CDR1 MRHNA and CDR2 SNTAGT. V shed 2 bases, J shed 6 bases, and the junction held 5 bases outside the gene matches. This CDR3 comprises 14 residues. Here the CDR3 reads CASSDQDRGHGYTF. The CDR3 nucleotides read TGTGCCAGCAGTGACCAAGACAGGGGACATGGCTACACCTTC.

This clonotype has ten or more counts. This chain uses TRBV7-9 with TRBJ1-5; D remains ambiguous. CDR1 and CDR2 (germline): SEHNR, FQNEAQ (reference sequence). This CDR3 has 12 residues. Trimming took 0 bases from V and 14 from J, leaving 11 bases between them. The CDR3 sequence is CASSLALGPKHF. The CDR3 bases are TGTGCCAGCAGCTTAGCGTTGGGCCCTAAGCATTTT.

V is TRBV29-1 and J is TRBJ2-7; D unresolved. The germline V and J ends were trimmed by 8 bases and 3 bases, with 11 bases remaining between them. Germline-derived CDR1 and CDR2 are SQVTM and ANQGSEA. This CDR3 is 11 amino acids long. Here the CDR3 DNA reads TGCAGCAGTTTCGGCGGCTACGAGCAGTACTTC. Translating it yields CSSFGGYEQYF.

In this sample, this clonotype turned up many times. The chain links TRBV29-1 to TRBJ2-5, with D possibly TRBD1 on 5 matching bases. The germline V gene has CDR1 SQVTM and CDR2 ANQGSEA. This CDR3 has 14 amino acids. The V gene lost 7 bases and the J gene lost 2 bases, with 17 bases spanning the gap. CDR3 coding DNA: TGCAGCGCCAGACAGCTAAACAGTCAAGAGACCCAGTACTTC. Its protein is CSARQLNSQETQYF. Full variable domain (remainder filled in from reference TRBV29-1 and TRBJ2-5): SAVISQKPSRDICQRGTSLTIQCQVDSQVTMMFWYRQQPGQSLTLIATANQGSEATYESGFVIDKFPISRPNLTFSTLTVSNMSPEDSSIYLCSARQLNSQETQYFGPGTRLLVL.

The J gene is TRBJ2-5, the V gene TRBV7-3; TRBD1 or TRBD2 may be the D gene (5 bases each). The CDR3 consists of 15 residues. Germline V lookup: CDR1 SGHTA, CDR2 FQGTGA. Trimming removed 1 base at V and 1 base at J, with 10 bases between. CDR3 bases: TGTGCCAGCAGCTTAAGAGGGGCCCCCCAAGAGACCCAGTACTTC. Amino acids: CASSLRGAPQETQYF.

This clonotype was picked up a small number of times. The V call is TRBV20-1, the J call TRBJ1-5, with TRBD1 matching 10 bases. The CDR3 totals 15 residues. The V segment lost 3 bases and the J segment 4 bases; nucleotides outside the gene matches: 6. Germline values: CDR1 DFQATT, CDR2 SNEGSKA (reference sequence). This CDR3 reads CSASDRGLGNQPQHF. The CDR3 bases are TGCAGTGCTAGCGACAGGGGGCTAGGAAATCAGCCCCAGCATTTT.

This clonotype was counted only a few times. The chain recombines TRBV5-1 with TRBJ1-2; D remains ambiguous. Looked up from germline, CDR1 is SGHRS and CDR2 is YFSETQ. This CDR3 region has 14 residues. V lost 2 bases to trimming and J lost 3 bases, with 11 bases between them. CDR3 residues: CASSLGFEDYGYTF. The CDR3, as DNA: TGCGCCAGCAGCTTAGGGTTTGAGGACTATGGCTACACCTTC.

The table lists this clonotype with many counts. The chain joins TRBV7-9 to TRBJ2-6; D unclear. The CDR3 spans 16 residues. Per the germline V gene, CDR1 is SEHNR and CDR2 is FQNEAQ (reference sequence). The germline V and J ends were trimmed by 5 bases and 0 bases, with 11 bases remaining between them. CDR3 protein: CASSPPSISGANVLTF. CDR3 DNA sequence: TGTGCCAGCAGCCCGCCTTCGATCTCTGGGGCCAACGTCCTGACTTTC. The variable domain in full, completed from reference TRBV7-9 and TRBJ2-6, reads DTGVSQNPRHKITKRGQNVTFRCDPISEHNRLYWYRQTLGQGPEFLTYFQNEAQLEKSRLLSDRFSAERPKGSFSTLEIQRTEQGDSAMYLCASSPPSISGANVLTFGAGSRLTVL.

This clonotype was observed a handful of times. J is TRBJ1-1 and V is TRBV12-3 or TRBV12-4, with D uncertain. The ends were cut back, 2 bases at V and 11 bases at J, with 18 bases in the middle. The CDR3 extends over 14 amino acids. The CDR3 sequence: CASSLSSGRRVAFF. CDR3 bases: TGTGCCAGCAGTTTATCAAGTGGGCGGAGGGTGGCTTTCTTT.

This clonotype was seen a few times. The gene calls are TRBV5-1 and TRBJ1-2; perhaps TRBD1 as D (6 bases). Trimming shortened V by 1 base and J by 2 bases, and 9 bases separated the two germline ends. The CDR3 length is 14 residues. From germline, CDR1 is SGHRS and CDR2 YFSETQ. The CDR3 loop reads CASSLTGNNYGYTF. The DNA of the CDR3 is TGCGCCAGCAGCTTGACAGGGAACAACTATGGCTACACCTTC.

Comment on this clonotype: Possible read error: a much larger clone is one base away. V is TRBV10-3 and J is TRBJ1-3; D remains unclear. The V end was cut by 0 bases, the J end by 9 bases, with 9 bases between. The CDR3 consists of 13 residues. CDR1 ENHRY and CDR2 SYGVKD come from the germline V gene. The CDR3 reads CAISESISSTIYF. For the CDR3, the DNA is TGTGCCATCAGTGAGTCGATCAGTAGCACCATATATTTT.

This clonotype was counted many times. The chain is built from TRBV29-1 and TRBJ1-2; the D gene is possibly TRBD1 (5 bases). CDR1 and CDR2 from the germline V gene are SQVTM and ANQGSEA. V was trimmed by 6 bases and J by 4 bases, leaving 12 bases between them. CDR3 length: 12 residues. DNA for the CDR3: TGCAGCGTATTATGGGGGGTCTATGGCTACACCTTC. It specifies CSVLWGVYGYTF.

The chain links TRBV7-2 to TRBJ1-2; 8 nucleotides align to TRBD1. Trimming took 1 base from V and 4 from J; bases not matched to a gene: 5. Germline V gives CDR1 SGHTA, CDR2 FQGNSA. The CDR3 length is 15 residues. CDR3 DNA: TGTGCCAGCAGCTTAGGACAGGGGCTGGCCTATGGCTACACCTTC. Translated, it gives CASSLGQGLAYGYTF.

As for this clonotype: A much larger clone lies one base from this, so it may be a read error. This sequence joins TRBV6-5 and TRBJ1-4; a possible D gene is TRBD1 (6 bases). Germline CDR1 reads MNHEY; CDR2 reads SVGAGI. The CDR3 contains 15 residues. The CDR3 region is CAISYSAGVGEKLFF. Written as DNA, the CDR3 is TGTGCCATCAGTTACTCGGCAGGGGTAGGCGAAAAACTGTTTTTT.

The chain carries TRBV12-3 or TRBV12-4 and TRBJ2-2, with 9 bases aligning to TRBD1. V was pared by 5 bases and J by 6 bases, with 10 bases of the junction left unmatched. The CDR3 consists of 16 residues. The DNA of the CDR3 is TGTGCCAGCAGTCCCCGCGGGACAGGGTGGTCCGGGGAGCTGTTTTTT. This gives the protein CASSPRGTGWSGELFF.

This clonotype was found a few times. The chain employs TRBV6-5 and TRBJ1-5; D call uncertain. The CDR3 extends over 14 amino acids. The V end lost 0 bases, the J end lost 4 bases, and 7 bases lay between the germline ends. Germline lookup yields CDR1 MNHEY and CDR2 SVGAGI. As DNA, the CDR3 is TGTGCCAGCAGTTACTCGTTCGAGAATCAGCCCCAGCATTTT. The encoded protein is CASSYSFENQPQHF.

Only a few counts were recorded for this clonotype. The chain uses TRBV6-5 and TRBJ1-1, with D perhaps matching TRBD1 (5 bases). Trimming took 6 bases from V and 4 from J, leaving 12 bases between them. This CDR3 has 13 residues. The germline V gene encodes CDR1 MNHEY and CDR2 SVGAGI. The CDR3 loop is CASSQGDRTEAFF. The DNA for the CDR3 is TGTGCCAGCAGCCAAGGGGACCGCACTGAAGCTTTCTTT.